These 5 T cell receptor beta chains were all obtained from the same sample, sequenced in a study of CD8+CD57+ T cells in acquired aplastic anemia. Profiles of TCR beta VDJ and CDR3 were generated from a genomic DNA template. TCRdb re-called the reads with MiXCR, one entry per CDR3 protein. The sample lists roughly 170,000 distinct CDR3 sequences, less than 50% occurring once. Patients chosen for sequencing had shown CD8+CD57+ cell expansion by flow cytometry. The sequencing input was sorted CD4+, CD8+, or CD8+CD57+ T cells (not recorded which) from PBMCs. The receptors were sampled from a human donor with aplastic anemia.

The rearrangement uses TRBV2 and TRBJ2-7; D gene unclear. CDR3 length: 11 residues. The germline gives CDR1 SNHLY, CDR2 FYNNEI. Deletions cut 8 bases from V and 7 bases from J, with 12 bases between. CDR3 sequence: CASGLWVEQYF. For the CDR3, the DNA is TGTGCCAGCGGGTTATGGGTTGAGCAGTACTTC.

This clonotype occurred many times. The chain has TRBV9 and TRBJ1-2; D gene ambiguous. CDR1 is SGDLS, CDR2 YYNGEE, per germline. The CDR3 totals 15 residues. The ends were cut back, 2 bases at V and 4 bases at J, with 15 bases in the middle. This CDR3 is CASSVSWNSGYGYTF. The CDR3 coding sequence is TGTGCCAGCAGCGTCTCTTGGAACTCCGGCTATGGCTACACCTTC.

In its sample, this clonotype was seen a few times. The V call is TRBV24-1, the J call TRBJ2-3; D not certain. Germline loops: CDR1 KGHDR, CDR2 SFDVKD. The CDR3 consists of 12 residues. Trimming removed 5 bases at V and 4 bases at J, with 6 bases between. This CDR3 is CATSGDADTQYF. Here the CDR3 DNA reads TGTGCCACCAGTGGAGACGCAGATACGCAGTATTTT.

The chain couples TRBV10-3 to TRBJ2-3; 10 positions match TRBD2. Looked up from germline, CDR1 is ENHRY and CDR2 is SYGVKD. Losses at the gene ends were 6 bases for V and 8 bases for J; bases not matched to a gene: 5. This CDR3 has 13 residues. CDR3 sequence: CAIRGPSGSTQYF. CDR3 DNA sequence: TGTGCCATCAGAGGACCTAGCGGGAGTACGCAGTATTTT.

This sequence joins TRBV15 and TRBJ1-6; D may be TRBD1 (6 bases). V was clipped by 0 bases and J by 11 bases, with 14 bases between them. Per germline, CDR1 LNHNV and CDR2 YYDKDF (reference sequence). CDR3 length: 15 residues. The CDR3 region has the DNA TGTGCCACCAGCAGAGAGGGGATAGGGGGGGCACCCCTCCACTTT. Translating gives CATSREGIGGAPLHF.